The 27 T cell receptor beta chains given below trace back to one sample, sequenced in a study of tumor and adjacent non-tumor tissue in lung cancer. RNA was extracted from bulk tissue without any cell sorting. This non-tumor lung sample came from over 3 cm beyond the tumor edge. TCRbeta libraries were built with three rounds of nested PCR, modified from ARM-PCR. Via MiXCR, TCRdb re-called the multiplex PCR reads, giving one row per CDR3 protein. The table includes about 80,000 distinct CDR3 sequences, approximately 78% detected once. The specimen was distant non-tumor lung tissue. These receptors came from a man in his 60s with non-small cell lung cancer.

This clonotype came up once. One junction end does not reproduce the germline sequence, and a read error may be involved. The genes are TRBV11-2 and TRBJ1-6, with a weak D call TRBD1 (5 bases). Germline values: CDR1 SGHAT, CDR2 FQNNGV. CDR3 length: 15 amino acids. CDR3 coding DNA: TGTGCCAGCAGAGGTCCGGGGCATAGTGATTCACCACTCCAATTT. This gives the protein CASRGPGHSDSPLQF. Based on the CDR3 plus reference TRBV11-2 and TRBJ1-6, the full variable domain is EAGVAQSPRYKIIEKRQSVAFWCNPISGHATLYWYQQILGQGPKLLIQFQNNGVVDDSQLPKDRFSAERLKGVDSTLKIQPAKLEDSAVYLCASRGPGHSDSPLQFGNGTRLTVT.

Note on this clonotype: This could be a read error, since a much larger clone is one nucleotide away. This rearrangement joins TRBV5-4 to TRBJ1-1, with D possibly being TRBD1 (5 bases). Between the trimmed V and J ends, which lost 9 bases and 6 bases, there was a span of 21 bases. This CDR3 spans 14 amino acids. Germline CDR1 SGHNT, CDR2 YYREEE (reference sequence). The CDR3 DNA follows: TGTGCCACCAGAGTGGGGGGAGGCTCTTCTGAAGCTTTCTTT. It translates to CATRVGGGSSEAFF.

As for this clonotype: The germline gene is not matched at one end of the junction; a read error may be the cause. The chain combines TRBV11-2 with TRBJ2-1; D possibly uses TRBD1 or TRBD2 (5 bases each). The germline gives CDR1 SGHAT, CDR2 FQNNGV. This CDR3 comprises 15 residues. CDR3 sequence reads: CATSQGRGTDNEQFF. For the CDR3, the DNA is TGTGCCACCAGCCAAGGACGGGGCACCGACAATGAGCAGTTCTTC.

Concerning this clonotype itself: A much larger clone is a single base away; this may be a read error. V usage is TRBV29-1 and J usage is TRBJ2-7; tentatively, D is TRBD1 or TRBD2 (5 bases each). Looked up from germline, CDR1 is SQVTM and CDR2 is ANQGSEA. This CDR3 has 15 residues. V gave up 4 bases and J gave up 6 bases, with 22 bases separating them. The CDR3 loop is CSVGGWGALSSEQYF. The CDR3 DNA reads as TGCAGCGTTGGAGGGTGGGGCGCTCTCTCGTCCGAGCAGTACTTC.

This clonotype appeared a single time. As the CDR3 is not closed by the conserved phenylalanine or tryptophan, this likely results from a read error. The CDR3 coding sequence is TGCAGTAGCCGGAGGGCGGGACTTAGCAATCAGCCCCAGCATTTA. Its translation is CSSRRAGLSNQPQHL. The chain recombines TRBV20-1 with TRBJ1-5, with D perhaps TRBD1 (5 bases). The CDR3 has 15 residues. The V and J ends lost 8 bases and 0 bases respectively, with 17 bases between them. Germline-derived CDR1 and CDR2 are DFQATT and SNEGSKA (reference sequence).

Regarding this clonotype: A junction end diverges from the germline sequence, so it may reflect a read error. J is TRBJ2-1 and V is TRBV11-2; D is uncertain. This CDR3 region has 13 residues. Germline-derived CDR1 and CDR2 are SGHAT and FQNNGV. DNA of the CDR3: TGTGCCAGCAGCTTAGAACGTTACAATGAGAAATCCTTC. Amino acid sequence: CASSLERYNEKSF.

Concerning this clonotype: This is likely a read error, given that the CDR3 carries no conserved phenylalanine or tryptophan at its end. J is TRBJ2-5 and V is TRBV11-2, with a tentative D call TRBD1 (6 bases). Trimming took off 4 bases at V and 1 base at J, with 10 bases between the two ends. CDR1 and CDR2 (germline): SGHAT, FQNNGV. The CDR3 is 14 amino acids. The CDR3 protein is CASSSRQVQETQYS. The CDR3 DNA reads as TGTGCCAGCAGCTCTCGACAGGTCCAAGAGACCCAGTACTCG.

As for this clonotype: Since the CDR3 does not end with the conserved phenylalanine or tryptophan, this likely comes from a read error. V is TRBV20-1 and J is TRBJ1-5, with D uncertain. CDR1 and CDR2 (germline): DFQATT, SNEGSKA (reference sequence). This CDR3 spans 15 amino acids. This chain's CDR3 is CSARVSLESNQPQHL. The CDR3 DNA follows: TGCAGTGCTAGAGTCTCTTTGGAGAGCAATCAACCCCAGCATTTA.

As regards this clonotype: Its ends do not fully match the called genes, so a read error is possible. This chain links TRBV20-1 with TRBJ1-4; the match to TRBD1 covers 7 bases. From germline, CDR1 is DFQATT and CDR2 SNEGSKA (reference sequence). The CDR3 runs 14 residues. This CDR3 reads CCAGTGAFNEKLFF. CDR3 coding DNA: TGCTGTGCTGGAACAGGGGCGTTTAATGAAAAACTGTTTTTT.

As to this clonotype: The junction does not match germline at one end; this may be a read error. The rearrangement uses TRBV20-1 and TRBJ2-3; 11 positions match TRBD1. The germline gives CDR1 DFQATT, CDR2 SNEGSKA (reference sequence). The CDR3 sequence is 20 residues long. CDR3 protein: CSARVSRGQGVGPRTDTQFF. The CDR3 region has the DNA TGCAGTGCTAGAGTCAGTAGGGGACAGGGGGTAGGGCCCCGCACAGATACGCAGTTTTTT.

This clonotype turned up a few times. CDR3 in amino acids: CASSLDGTGGINEQFF. The CDR3, as DNA: TGTGCCAGCAGCTTAGACGGGACAGGGGGCATCAATGAGCAGTTCTTC. V usage is TRBV7-9 and J usage is TRBJ2-1; 12 bases agree with TRBD1. CDR3 length equals 16 residues. Looked up from germline, CDR1 is SEHNR and CDR2 is FQNEAQ (reference sequence). V dropped 1 base and J dropped 6; count of bases not matched to a gene: 4.

With respect to this clonotype: Germline and junction disagree at one end, which may indicate a read error. J is TRBJ2-5 and V is TRBV20-1; D gene ambiguous. CDR1 and CDR2 from the germline V gene are DFQATT and SNEGSKA (reference sequence). This CDR3 is built from 12 residues. The CDR3 DNA follows: TGCACTGCTGACAATACCCAAGAGACCCAGTACTTC. Translation: CTADNTQETQYF.

To note about this clonotype: This could be a read error, since a much larger clone is one nucleotide away. The chain employs TRBV5-6 and TRBJ2-5; 10 positions agree with TRBD2. J was trimmed by 4 bases and V by 1 base; bases with no gene match: 4. The germline CDR1 and CDR2 sequences are SGHDT and YYEEEE. This CDR3 has 15 residues. The CDR3 reads CASSLSAGGGETQYF. As DNA, the CDR3 is TGTGCCAGCAGCTTGTCAGCGGGAGGGGGAGAGACCCAGTACTTC. The variable domain in full, with the rest retrieved from reference TRBV5-6 and TRBJ2-5, is DAGVTQSPTHLIKTRGQQVTLRCSPKSGHDTVSWYQQALGQGPQFIFQYYEEEERQRGNFPDRFSGHQFPNYSSELNVNALLLGDSALYLCASSLSAGGGETQYFGPGTRLLVL.

A note on this clonotype: A read error may be the cause here, since a much bigger clone is one base away. The chain has TRBV5-1 and TRBJ1-5, with 8 bases fitting TRBD1. In germline, CDR1 is SGHRS, CDR2 YFSETQ. The CDR3 length is 15 residues. CDR3 nucleotides: TGCGCCAGCAGCAAGGGACAGGACCCGAATCAGCCCCAGCGTTTT. This translates into CASSKGQDPNQPQRF.

The chain uses TRBV11-2 and TRBJ1-4; D unclear. Looked up from germline, CDR1 is SGHAT and CDR2 is FQNNGV. Trimming removed 1 base from V and 17 bases from J, with 29 bases in between. This CDR3 contains 17 residues. CDR3 sequence reads: CASSLVPQRSSNENLFF. CDR3 in DNA: TGTGCCAGCAGCTTAGTCCCGCAGCGTAGTTCTAATGAAAACCTATTTTTT.

The sample holds many counts of this clonotype. The gene calls are TRBV10-2 and TRBJ2-1; weak D call: TRBD2 (6 bases). V lost 2 bases, J lost 15 bases, and 14 bases lay in between. The CDR3 length is 12 residues. From germline, CDR1 is WSHSY and CDR2 SAAADI. CDR3 bases: TGCGCCAGCAGTGAGGGGGGGACTGGGACGTTCTTC. Translated, it gives CASSEGGTGTFF.

This chain joins TRBV12-3 or TRBV12-4 and TRBJ2-2; 9 bases align to TRBD1. V gave up 2 bases and J gave up 6 bases; unmatched junction bases: 7. This CDR3 has 16 residues. CDR3 nucleotide sequence: TGTGCCAGCAGTTTATGGGGACAGGGTCCCTCCGGGGAGCTGTTTTTT. The encoded protein is CASSLWGQGPSGELFF.

Remarks on this clonotype: One end of the junction fails to match germline, which may point to a read error. This chain links TRBV11-2 with TRBJ2-1; D possibly corresponds to TRBD1 (5 bases). The J call may be wrong; the DNA end is better matched by TRBJ2-7. Germline CDR1 is SGHAT and CDR2 is FQNNGV. The CDR3 runs to 14 residues. CDR3 amino acids: CASGLVEQDNEQYF. In nucleotides, the CDR3 is TGTGCCAGCGGCTTAGTTGAACAGGACAATGAGCAGTACTTC.

About this clonotype itself: At one of its ends the junction is not consistent with the germline gene, which may arise from a read error. The V gene is TRBV6-4, the J gene TRBJ2-3; the D gene is possibly TRBD2 (6 bases). The CDR3 extends over 15 amino acids. The germline V gene encodes CDR1 MRHNA and CDR2 SNTAGT. The CDR3 DNA is TGTACCAGCAGTGACTCGAGCGGGAGCACAGATACGCAGTATTTT. This gives the protein CTSSDSSGSTDTQYF.

This clonotype has at least ten counts. V is TRBV6-6 and J is TRBJ2-1; 11 nucleotides align to TRBD2. This CDR3 has 17 residues. With 0 bases clipped from V and 6 bases from J, the junction kept 7 bases outside the gene matches. CDR1 and CDR2 (germline): MNHNY, SVGAGI (reference sequence). CDR3 DNA sequence: TGTGCCAGCAGTTACTCGGTAGCGGGAGGGCTCTTCAATGAGCAGTTCTTC. Translated, it gives CASSYSVAGGLFNEQFF.

The chain carries TRBV11-2 and TRBJ2-5; 7 bases match TRBD1. This CDR3 is built from 12 residues. The V gene's germline CDR1 is SGHAT and CDR2 FQNNGV. The CDR3 sequence is CSSSTGEETQYF. CDR3 coding DNA: TGTAGCAGCTCTACAGGGGAAGAGACCCAGTACTTC.

With regard to this clonotype: Given a much more abundant clone one base away, this may be a read error. The chain combines TRBV12-3 or TRBV12-4 with TRBJ2-5, with TRBD2 identical over 8 bases. This CDR3 region has 13 residues. V lost 8 bases to trimming and J lost 5 bases; unmatched junction nucleotides: 7. The CDR3 reads CASCARGGETQYF. CDR3 coding DNA: TGTGCCAGCTGTGCTCGGGGGGGGGAGACCCAGTACTTC.

About this clonotype: The junction departs from germline at one end; a sequencing error may be responsible. V and J are TRBV11-1 and TRBJ2-3; 8 nucleotides line up with TRBD2. In germline, CDR1 is SGHAT, CDR2 FQDESV (reference sequence). The CDR3 runs 13 residues. The CDR3 spells CASGRTSIDTQYF. The CDR3 DNA follows: TGTGCCAGCGGACGGACTAGCATAGATACGCAGTATTTT.

The V gene is TRBV6-1, the J gene TRBJ2-7; D may be TRBD2 (7 bases). V lost 3 bases and J 1 base, leaving 16 bases between the germline ends. The length of the CDR3 is 16 residues. Germline values: CDR1 MNHNS, CDR2 SASEGT. The CDR3 loop reads CASSDDGRGGSYEQYF. Here the CDR3 DNA reads TGTGCCAGCAGTGATGATGGGAGGGGGGGGTCCTACGAGCAGTACTTC.

Concerning this clonotype: This may be a read error, as it is one base from a much larger clone. This chain joins TRBV5-6 and TRBJ2-3; possibly TRBD2 for D (6 bases). Trimming pared 8 bases from V and 0 bases from J, leaving 16 bases between. The CDR3 consists of 15 residues. Germline V gene lookup returns CDR1 SGHDT and CDR2 YYEEEE. The CDR3 DNA is TGTGCCAGTCGGAGTAGGGACTTAAGCACAGATACGCAGTATTTT. Translated: CASRSRDLSTDTQYF.

The V and J genes are TRBV11-2 and TRBJ2-5, with D tentatively TRBD2 (7 bases). Germline V gene data show CDR1 as SGHAT and CDR2 as FQNNGV. The V gene lost 5 bases and the J gene lost 5 bases, with 21 bases spanning the gap. This CDR3 is 16 amino acids long. The CDR3 sequence: CASSTTMGGLRETQYF. The DNA of the CDR3 is TGTGCCAGCAGCACCACAATGGGGGGGCTAAGGGAGACCCAGTACTTC.

V gene TRBV5-4 combines with J gene TRBJ2-3; TRBD1 or TRBD2 may be the D gene (5 bases each). The CDR3 runs 14 residues. Germline-derived CDR1 and CDR2 are SGHNT and YYREEE (reference sequence). V was cut by 3 bases and J by 6 bases, with 14 bases left in between. Here the CDR3 DNA reads TGTGCCAGCAGCTCAGGGAGATTCACGGATACGCAGTATTTT. Protein: CASSSGRFTDTQYF.